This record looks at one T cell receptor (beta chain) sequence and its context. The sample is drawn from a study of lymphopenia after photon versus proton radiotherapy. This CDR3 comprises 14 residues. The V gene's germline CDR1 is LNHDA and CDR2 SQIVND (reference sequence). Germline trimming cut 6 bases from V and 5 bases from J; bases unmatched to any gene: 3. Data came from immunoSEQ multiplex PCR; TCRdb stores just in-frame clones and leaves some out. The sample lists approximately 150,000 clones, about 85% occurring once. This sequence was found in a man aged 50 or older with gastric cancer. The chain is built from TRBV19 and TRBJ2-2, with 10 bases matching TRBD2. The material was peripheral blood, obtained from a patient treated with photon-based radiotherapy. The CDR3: CASRTAGGTGELFF. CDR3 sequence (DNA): TGTGCCAGTAGAACAGCGGGGGGGACCGGGGAGCTGTTTTTT.